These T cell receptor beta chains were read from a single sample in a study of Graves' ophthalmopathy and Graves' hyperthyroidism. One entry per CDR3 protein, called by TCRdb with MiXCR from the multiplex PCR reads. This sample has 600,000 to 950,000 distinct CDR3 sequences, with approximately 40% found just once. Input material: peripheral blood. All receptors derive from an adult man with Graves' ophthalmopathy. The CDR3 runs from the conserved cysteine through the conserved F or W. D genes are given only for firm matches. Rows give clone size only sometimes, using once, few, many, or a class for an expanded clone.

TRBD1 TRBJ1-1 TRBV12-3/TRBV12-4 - TGTGCCAGCCCCGCAGGGACAGGGAGTACTGAAGCTTTCTTT CASPAGTGSTEAFF
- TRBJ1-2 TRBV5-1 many TGCGCCAGCAGCGACCCAACAGAGAACTATGGCTACACCTTC CASSDPTENYGYTF
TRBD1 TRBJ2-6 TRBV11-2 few TGTGCCAGCATCAAATTCATCGGTCGGGGACAGACTGGGGCCAACGTCCTGACTTTC CASIKFIGRGQTGANVLTF
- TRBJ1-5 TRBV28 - TGTGCCAGCAGTTCTCTCGGACGGAACAATCAGCCCCAGCATTTT CASSSLGRNNQPQHF
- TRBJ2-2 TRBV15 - TGTGCCACCCCAGGAAGGGGTTTGGCCGGGGAGCTGTTTTTT CATPGRGLAGELFF
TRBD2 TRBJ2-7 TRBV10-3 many TGTGCCATCAGTGACATAGCGGGGGCTTACGAGCAGTACTTC CAISDIAGAYEQYF
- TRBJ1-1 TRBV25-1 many TGTGCCAGCAGTGCTACTACAGGGCGTATTGAAGCTTTCTTT CASSATTGRIEAFF
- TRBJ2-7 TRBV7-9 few TGTGCCAGCAGGTTACGGGGTGATTACGAGCAGTACTTC CASRLRGDYEQYF
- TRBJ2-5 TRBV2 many TGTGCCAGCAGTATTGGAGGGGGGAGAGGAGAGACCCAGTACTTC CASSIGGGRGETQYF
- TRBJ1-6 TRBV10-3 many TGTGCCATCAGTGAGTCAGCGGGGAGCGGTACCGATAATTCACCCCTCCACTTT CAISESAGSGTDNSPLHF
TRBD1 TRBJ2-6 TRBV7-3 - TGTGCCAGCAGCTTAGGACAGGGGAATGGGGCCAACATCCTGACTTTC CASSLGQGNGANILTF